This TCR beta chain originates from a study of T cells in Graves' hyperthyroidism and ophthalmopathy (dated by TCRdb to between 2019 and 2020). In terms of the full investigation: Peripheral blood was collected at initial diagnosis, before any treatment. TCR V-J signatures able to tell the groups apart were searched for in a discovery cohort of some 100 patients, of whom 43 had Graves' ophthalmopathy and about 60 had stable Graves' hyperthyroidism. Prospective prediction of ophthalmopathy was tested in an independent validation cohort of 18 to 20 hyperthyroidism patients and some 17 patients who later progressed to ophthalmopathy. For training and testing, the roughly 93 patients in the discovery cohort were randomly divided in a 7:3 ratio. In several Graves' hyperthyroidism patients, the study also compared T-cell repertoires from thyroid tissue with T-cell repertoires from blood. After sampling, hyperthyroidism patients received methimazole starting at 30 mg daily, and ophthalmopathy patients received high-dose intravenous methylprednisolone. TCR Vbeta CDR3 sequencing of approximately 140 peripheral blood samples (43 ophthalmopathy, 70 to 85 hyperthyroidism and approximately 17 progressor patients) is reported in the paper. Study-wide findings and limitations: A 13 V-J signature model separated ophthalmopathy from stable hyperthyroidism, with just over 85% sensitivity and 81.08% specificity in cross-validation and 80%/75% in testing. No statistical method was used to set the sample size in advance, and investigators knew the group allocation. During validation, the model predicted progression to ophthalmopathy a median of approximately 7 months ahead of onset, with around 71% sensitivity and 72% to 80% specificity. Most expanded thyroid clonotypes (frequency above 0.001) were also detected in blood, suggesting blood repertoires may reflect thyroid immune responses.

The TCR beta CDR3 regions were amplified from RNA transcripts. The first round of RT-PCR for the TCR CDR3 was performed with the HTBI primer set and the Qiagen OneStep RT-PCR kit. Libraries were constructed in a second round of multiplex PCR, after which size selection and purification were performed. Paired-end sequencing of the libraries was performed with 100 bp reads on an Illumina HiSeq2000. Per the authors' processing: SOAPnuke was used to process the raw data, removing reads that contained adapters or uncalled bases, had a mean Phred below 15, or lacked an exact match to the constant primer or identifier. COPE v1.2.5 was used to merge the high-quality paired reads, and each unique nucleotide sequence was defined as a clonotype. MiTCR v1.1 was used to align clonotypes to the IMGT TRBV, TRBD and TRBJ reference segments. The analysis included only V-J combinations with a frequency above 0.0001, which together covered around 99% of the repertoires. A TCS score was defined as the ratio of F50 (clonal expansion) to E x V (chaos), with BLOSUM62-based TCRdist applied between CDR3 peptides within each V-J. Welch's t-statistics and random forest reduced some 510 V-J features to around 14, which were used in a naive Bayes classifier (R e1071). TCRdb passed the public sequencing reads through fastp at Q25 and MiXCR, retaining productive beta sequences. Under each unique CDR3 protein, matching rows form one entry showing the most common genes and DNA. The V and J calls here are based on TCRdb, not the publication. The sample data list about 360,000 distinct CDR3 sequences, and less than 15% of these were observed just once. Of the sample, less than 10% is held by the ten largest clones.

The CDR3 numbers 13 residues from cysteine through phenylalanine. The read is trimmed to its CDR3 DNA, 39 bases read in frame from base 1. CDR1 MNHNS and CDR2 SASEGT are derived from the germline V gene. Trimming at the junction amounts to 3 bases on V and 2 bases on J, and the germline ends lie 7 bases apart. Graves' hyperthyroidism was defined as stable when no progression to ophthalmopathy occurred over 18 months of follow-up. Hyperthyroidism patients were newly diagnosed, had a disease duration of under 2 months, and were aged 18 to 65 years. Any patient with an uncontrolled infection, another autoimmune disease, pregnancy or lactation was excluded. Clinical symptoms, serum thyroxine and TRAb, thyroid ultrasound, and orbital computed tomography formed the basis for the diagnoses. PBMCs were separated from under 11 ml of fresh peripheral blood using Ficoll-Paque density gradient centrifugation. Total RNA was extracted with Trizol reagent, and quality was checked on an Agilent 2100 Bioanalyzer.

This clonotype has at least ten counts. What this receptor recognizes is not known. Base qualities were left out, and no much larger clone turns up one base away. The sequencing sample was made of blood. The sequence was obtained from a woman aged 18-30 years with Graves' hyperthyroidism. The receptor chain draws on TRBV6-1 and TRBJ2-5, with the identity of the D gene unclear. The encoded CDR3 is CASSDPYQETQYF. The sequenced DNA: TGTGCCAGCAGTGACCCATATCAAGAGACCCAGTACTTC.